The rows below give T cell receptor beta chains drawn from one sample of a study of T cells in Graves' hyperthyroidism and ophthalmopathy. TCRdb re-analysed the multiplex PCR reads in MiXCR, keeping a single row per CDR3 protein. The repertoire holds roughly 530,000 distinct CDR3 sequences, with 17% as singletons. Sequenced material: blood. The receptors were gathered from a woman aged 18-30 years with Graves' ophthalmopathy. Both conserved end residues are part of each CDR3. The D gene is left open where the match is weak. Clone size appears in some rows only: once, few, many, or a class for an expanded clone.

d_gene	v_gene	abundance	j_gene	CDR3nt	CDR3aa
TRBD2	TRBV28	few	TRBJ2-5	TGTGCCAGCAGGCCCGGGGGGTCCCGACAAGAGACCCAGTACTTC	CASRPGGSRQETQYF
NA	TRBV30	many	TRBJ1-1	TGTGCCTGGCACGGGAACACTGAAGCTTTCTTT	CAWHGNTEAFF
TRBD2	TRBV29-1	few	TRBJ2-3	TGCAGCGTTACGACCGGGACTAGCAGCACAGATACGCAGTATTTT	CSVTTGTSSTDTQYF
TRBD1	TRBV20-1	NA	TRBJ2-4	TGCAGTGCTAGGGGGACAGGGGGTGCCAAAAACATTCAGTACTTC	CSARGTGGAKNIQYF
NA	TRBV6-1	many	TRBJ1-2	TGTGCCAGCAGTAATTACAGGGAAATCTATGGCTACACCTTC	CASSNYREIYGYTF
TRBD2	TRBV27	few	TRBJ2-2	TGTGCCAGCAGTGCTCTAGCGGCGAACACCGGGGAGCTGTTTTTT	CASSALAANTGELFF
TRBD1	TRBV16	NA	TRBJ1-5	TGTGCCAGCAGCCTACCGACAGGGGGTGGACAGCCCCAGCATTTT	CASSLPTGGGQPQHF
TRBD2	TRBV6-2/TRBV6-3	NA	TRBJ2-3	TGTGCCAGCAGCGAGCGGGAGGTCCTGAATACGCAGTATTTT	CASSEREVLNTQYF
NA	TRBV12-3/TRBV12-4	many	TRBJ2-7	TGTGCCAGCAGTAGATCGACAGGGAGGAACGAGCAGTACTTC	CASSRSTGRNEQYF
TRBD1	TRBV5-1	NA	TRBJ1-2	TGCGCCAGCAGCTTGGGGGGACAGGACAACTATGGCTACACCTTC	CASSLGGQDNYGYTF
TRBD1	TRBV7-2	NA	TRBJ2-1	TGTGCCAGCAGCTTCCCGGACAGGGGTGTCAATGAGCAGTTCTTC	CASSFPDRGVNEQFF
NA	TRBV6-1	NA	TRBJ2-6	TGTGCCAGCAGTGAAGAGGGGTACTCTGGGGCCAACGTCCTGACTTTC	CASSEEGYSGANVLTF
TRBD1	TRBV29-1	few	TRBJ2-1	TGCAGCGTCGCCTGGACAGGGGACAATGAGCAGTTCTTC	CSVAWTGDNEQFF
TRBD1	TRBV27	many	TRBJ1-2	TGTGCCAGCAGTTTAACAGGGGCGCTCTATGGCTACACCTTC	CASSLTGALYGYTF
TRBD2	TRBV6-1	many	TRBJ2-7	TGTGCCAGCAGCCCACTAGCGGTGAGCTCCTACGAGCAGTACTTC	CASSPLAVSSYEQYF
NA	TRBV7-7	NA	TRBJ2-2	TGTGCTAGCAGCTTCCACGCGAACACCGGGGAGCTGTTTTTT	CASSFHANTGELFF
NA	TRBV5-1	many	TRBJ2-1	TGCGCCAGCAGCTTGAATTCGGCGAACAATGAGCAGTTCTTC	CASSLNSANNEQFF
NA	TRBV29-1	NA	TRBJ1-2	TGCAGCGTTGAAGACCGTCGTGGCATCTATGGCTACACCTTC	CSVEDRRGIYGYTF
TRBD1	TRBV28	many	TRBJ1-6	TGTGCCAGCAGACTCGGGGGACAGGGGAATTCACCCCTCCACTTT	CASRLGGQGNSPLHF
TRBD1	TRBV27	many	TRBJ1-5	TGTGCCAGCAGTCCCCGGGACAGCCTAAATCAGCCCCAGCATTTT	CASSPRDSLNQPQHF
TRBD1	TRBV9	NA	TRBJ1-6	TGTGCCAGCAGCGTAGAGGGACAGGGGGACTATAATTCACCCCTCCACTTT	CASSVEGQGDYNSPLHF
NA	TRBV19	few	TRBJ2-7	TGTGCCAGTAGTATCTTCTCAGCCCCGAACGAGCAGTACTTC	CASSIFSAPNEQYF
NA	TRBV13	many	TRBJ2-7	TGTGCCAGCAGCTTAGGCGGGACTCGGAACTCCTACGAGCAGTACTTC	CASSLGGTRNSYEQYF
NA	TRBV15	NA	TRBJ2-3	TGTGCCACCAGCGAGGGGCGGGCAGATACGCAGTATTTT	CATSEGRADTQYF
TRBD1	TRBV12-3/TRBV12-4	once	TRBJ1-5	TGTGCCAGCAGCCCAAACAGGGGTCCAAGCCAGCCCCAGCATTTT	CASSPNRGPSQPQHF
NA	TRBV3-1	many	TRBJ1-2	TGTGCCAGCAGCGAAGGACGGTCCCTTCATGGCTACACCTTC	CASSEGRSLHGYTF
TRBD1	TRBV3-1	NA	TRBJ2-1	TGTGCCAGCAGAACAGGACAGGGATTTCGGAAGTTCTTC	CASRTGQGFRKFF
NA	TRBV5-4	few	TRBJ2-3	TGTGCCAGCAGCTCCCGGACTACCTCGGGGTCAGATACGCAGTATTTT	CASSSRTTSGSDTQYF
TRBD2	TRBV7-2	NA	TRBJ2-5	TGTGCCAGCAGCCCAGGACTAGCGGGCCACCAAGAGACCCAGTACTTC	CASSPGLAGHQETQYF
TRBD1	TRBV4-1	NA	TRBJ1-6	TGCGCCAGCAGCCAGGAGACAGGGGGCAACAGGAATTCACTCCTCCACTTT	CASSQETGGNRNSLLHF
NA	TRBV7-9	few	TRBJ1-1	TGTGCCAGCCGGTCACTCGCGTACGGCGCTTTCTTT	CASRSLAYGAFF
NA	TRBV6-5	few	TRBJ2-3	TGTGCCAGCAGTTACTCGCAGGGCGGAAGCACAGATACGCAGTATTTT	CASSYSQGGSTDTQYF
NA	TRBV9	few	TRBJ1-3	TGTGCCAGCTTGGGGCACAGGACTGGAAACACCATATATTTT	CASLGHRTGNTIYF
NA	TRBV12-3/TRBV12-4	NA	TRBJ2-7	TGTGCCAGCAGTCTGAAATTAGTGCGTTGGTTCGGGTACGAGCAGTACTTC	CASSLKLVRWFGYEQYF